This entry features one TCR beta chain sequence. As handled by the study authors: The assay estimated nucleated cells by amplifying reference gene primers. Using immunoSEQ multiplex PCR, the repertoire was profiled, and TCRdb retains in-frame clones only, with some absent. That table is the source of V, J and clone size, and D and trimming were worked out from the DNA. Among 300,000 or so clones listed, 86% were seen once. This sample was taken from a study of blood T cell repertoires in COVID-19. Background on the study: The study drew acute and convalescent COVID-19 samples from the United States, Italy and Spain. Sample material is recorded as cDNA or gDNA derived from T cells, B-cell-depleted T cells, or PBMCs.

The ends lost 2 bases at V and 7 bases at J; junction bases unmatched: 5. Germline loops: CDR1 SGHTA, CDR2 FQGTGA. The CDR3 sequence is 15 residues long. Sequenced input: peripheral blood. V is TRBV7-3 and J is TRBJ2-1; 10 bases agree with TRBD2. The receptor's source is a woman in her fifties or sixties with acute or convalescent COVID-19. The CDR3 loop reads CASSLSSGSMNEQFF. The CDR3 nucleotides are TGTGCCAGCAGCTTATCTAGCGGGAGCATGAATGAGCAGTTCTTC.